Each of the 23 T cell receptor beta chains below was sequenced from the same sample in a study of T cells in Graves' hyperthyroidism and ophthalmopathy. RNA transcripts served as the template for amplifying TCR beta CDR3 regions. Primed by the HTBI set, a first-round RT-PCR was run on the TCR CDR3. A single record per CDR3 protein comes from TCRdb applying MiXCR to the multiplex PCR reads. The repertoire holds hundreds of thousands of distinct CDR3 sequences, with approximately 15% as singletons. Specimen: blood. All receptors derive from a woman in her thirties or forties with Graves' ophthalmopathy.

This clonotype was seen at least ten times. This sequence joins TRBV9 and TRBJ2-5; 13 bases fit TRBD2. V was pared by 4 bases and J by 5 bases, with 8 bases of the junction left unmatched. This CDR3 spans 16 amino acids. Germline assignment: CDR1 SGDLS and CDR2 YYNGEE. CDR3 in DNA: TGTGCCAGCAGCCAACATGGACTAGCGGGAGACGAGACCCAGTACTTC. Its translation is CASSQHGLAGDETQYF.

This clonotype has a count of ten or more. The chain's CDR3 is CASSTPREQYF. The CDR3 region has the DNA TGTGCCAGCAGCACCCCTCGGGAGCAGTACTTC. The rearrangement links TRBV27 to TRBJ2-7; D is uncertain. The CDR3 contains 11 residues. V was trimmed by 6 bases and J by 7 bases, leaving 10 bases between them. In germline, CDR1 is MNHEY, CDR2 SMNVEV (reference sequence).

The rearrangement links TRBV7-2 to TRBJ1-2, with a weak D call TRBD1 (5 bases). The germline V gene has CDR1 SGHTA and CDR2 FQGNSA. This CDR3 is 13 amino acids long. Trimming pared 4 bases from V and 4 bases from J, leaving 10 bases between. For the CDR3, the DNA is TGTGCCAGCAGCTCCAGGGTTGGCTATGGCTACACCTTC. It is translated as CASSSRVGYGYTF.

This clonotype was seen repeatedly, ten times or more. The chain links TRBV7-2 to TRBJ2-7; tentatively, D is TRBD2 (5 bases). CDR3 length equals 13 residues. V dropped 1 base and J dropped 4 bases, with 8 bases sitting between them. The germline V gene has CDR1 SGHTA and CDR2 FQGNSA. CDR3 coding DNA: TGTGCCAGCAGCTTAGATATAGCGTACGAGCAGTACTTC. It encodes CASSLDIAYEQYF.

Turning to this clonotype: Just one base apart from a much larger clone, this may be a read error. The genes are TRBV12-3 or TRBV12-4 and TRBJ2-2; 7 nucleotides align to TRBD2. The CDR3 loop spans 15 amino acids. The CDR3 protein is CAISLKGEGTGELFF. CDR3 in DNA: TGTGCCATCAGTTTAAAAGGGGAGGGAACCGGGGAGCTGTTTTTT.

Ten or more counts support this clonotype. V gene TRBV29-1 combines with J gene TRBJ2-7; D unresolved. Germline lookup yields CDR1 SQVTM and CDR2 ANQGSEA. V shed 8 bases and J shed 3 bases, with 11 bases lying between them. The CDR3 length is 11 residues. The CDR3 coding sequence is TGCAGCTTCCGACTTGGCTACGAGCAGTACTTC. Its protein product is CSFRLGYEQYF.

This clonotype has at least ten counts. CDR3 amino acids: CATSSLSGPTGELFF. CDR3 nucleotide sequence: TGTGCCACCAGCAGCTTGAGCGGGCCCACCGGGGAGCTGTTTTTT. J is TRBJ2-2 and V is TRBV15; weak D call: TRBD2 (6 bases). The CDR3 runs to 15 residues. Trimming took 3 bases from V and 4 from J, leaving 12 bases between them. The germline V gene has CDR1 LNHNV and CDR2 YYDKDF (reference sequence).

The chain joins TRBV20-1 to TRBJ2-7, with TRBD2 identical over 9 bases. Per germline, CDR1 DFQATT and CDR2 SNEGSKA (reference sequence). The CDR3 totals 13 residues. The J segment lost 1 base and the V segment lost 6 bases, leaving 4 bases of the junction unmatched. Here the CDR3 reads CSARLAVSYEQYF. The CDR3 DNA follows: TGCAGTGCCAGACTAGCGGTATCCTACGAGCAGTACTTC.

This clonotype was counted ten times or more. The chain links TRBV28 to TRBJ1-2; D remains unclear. The CDR3 has 12 residues. The V end lost 8 bases, the J end lost 4 bases, and 11 bases lay between the germline ends. Germline V gene lookup returns CDR1 MDHEN and CDR2 SYDVKM. The CDR3 sequence is CASGHRAYGYTF. Written as DNA, the CDR3 is TGTGCCAGCGGGCACAGAGCCTATGGCTACACCTTC.

The chain links TRBV6-1 to TRBJ2-7; TRBD2 might be the D (6 bases). Trimming took 6 bases from V and 1 from J, leaving 16 bases between them. CDR1 and CDR2 (germline): MNHNS, SASEGT. The CDR3 spans 15 residues. The CDR3, as DNA: TGTGCCAGCAGCCTCCGGGACTCTCTTTCCTACGAGCAGTACTTC. It specifies CASSLRDSLSYEQYF.

This clonotype was picked up a small number of times. The chain links TRBV24-1 to TRBJ2-7, with D possibly matching TRBD1 (5 bases). The ends were cut back, 2 bases at V and 4 bases at J, with 11 bases in the middle. Germline V CDR1 and CDR2: KGHDR, SFDVKD. There are 14 residues in the CDR3. CDR3 protein: CATSDSQGLYEQYF. The CDR3 coding sequence is TGTGCCACCAGTGATTCCCAGGGTTTATACGAGCAGTACTTC.

This clonotype showed up many times. The rearrangement joins TRBV27 to TRBJ2-2, with 10 bases that match TRBD2. Per the germline V gene, CDR1 is MNHEY and CDR2 is SMNVEV (reference sequence). The CDR3 length is 15 residues. V shed 6 bases, J shed 7 bases, and the junction held 8 bases outside the gene matches. The CDR3 coding sequence is TGTGCCAGCAGGCCTAGCGGGAGAAGCGGCGGGGAGCTGTTTTTT. Its protein product is CASRPSGRSGGELFF.

This chain links TRBV29-1 with TRBJ1-2, with a weak D call TRBD1 (5 bases). Trimming removed 6 bases from V and 7 bases from J, with 18 bases in between. This CDR3 spans 13 amino acids. Germline-derived CDR1 and CDR2 are SQVTM and ANQGSEA. The CDR3 here is CSVASGGGSGYTF. The DNA for the CDR3 is TGCAGCGTCGCCTCGGGGGGAGGGTCTGGCTACACCTTC.

This clonotype was detected many times. The chain links TRBV20-1 to TRBJ2-5; D ambiguous. The CDR3 spans 14 residues. The germline CDR1 and CDR2 sequences are DFQATT and SNEGSKA (reference sequence). The germline V and J ends were trimmed by 6 bases and 1 base, with 15 bases remaining between them. The CDR3 is CSATKGDGQETQYF. The DNA of the CDR3 is TGCAGTGCGACAAAGGGCGACGGCCAAGAGACCCAGTACTTC.

This clonotype came up a few times. The V and J genes are TRBV29-1 and TRBJ1-5, with no clear D. CDR3 length: 13 amino acids. The V gene's germline CDR1 is SQVTM and CDR2 ANQGSEA. Trimming took 6 bases from V and 7 from J, leaving 16 bases between them. The DNA of the CDR3 is TGCAGCGTAAATTTTTTGGAGGCCCAGCCCCAGCATTTT. It codes for CSVNFLEAQPQHF.

This clonotype occurred a few times. The rearrangement joins TRBV5-1 to TRBJ2-7; D possibly uses TRBD1 or TRBD2 (6 bases each). Per the germline V gene, CDR1 is SGHRS and CDR2 is YFSETQ. The CDR3 length is 18 residues. V was cut by 3 bases and J by 4 bases, with 26 bases left in between. CDR3: CASSSPPGRQGKAYEQYF. The CDR3 DNA reads TGCGCCAGCAGCTCGCCCCCGGGGAGGCAGGGGAAGGCTTACGAGCAGTACTTC.

The rearrangement joins TRBV15 to TRBJ1-1; TRBD1 is a possible D gene (5 bases). CDR1 and CDR2 (germline): LNHNV, YYDKDF (reference sequence). Trimming shortened V by 0 bases and J by 5 bases, and 10 bases separated the two germline ends. CDR3 size: 14 residues. CDR3 in DNA: TGTGCCACCAGCAGAGATTATGGGGGGACTGAAGCTTTCTTT. This sequence encodes CATSRDYGGTEAFF.

This clonotype has more than one count but fewer than ten. The rearrangement links TRBV28 to TRBJ2-7; tentatively, D is TRBD1 (6 bases). This CDR3 has 16 amino acids. CDR1 MDHEN and CDR2 SYDVKM come from the germline V gene. Trimming cost V 5 bases and J 6 bases, with 23 bases left between them. The CDR3 is CASSLHHESGTPEQYF. The CDR3 coding sequence is TGTGCCAGCAGTCTCCATCATGAATCCGGGACACCCGAGCAGTACTTC.

This CDR3 is CASSFTGQGGYEQYF. CDR3 in DNA: TGTGCCAGCAGTTTCACCGGACAGGGAGGCTACGAGCAGTACTTC. This sequence joins TRBV27 and TRBJ2-7, with 8 bases fitting TRBD1. V shed 3 bases and J 3 bases; nucleotides not matched to a gene: 7. The germline gives CDR1 MNHEY, CDR2 SMNVEV (reference sequence). The CDR3 totals 15 residues.

At least ten counts were recorded for this clonotype. This rearrangement joins TRBV6-5 to TRBJ2-2; D remains unclear. The germline V and J ends were trimmed by 0 bases and 8 bases, with 4 bases remaining between them. The CDR3 runs 12 residues. CDR1 MNHEY and CDR2 SVGAGI come from the germline V gene. The CDR3 here is CASSYSVGELFF. In nucleotides, the CDR3 is TGTGCCAGCAGTTACTCGGTTGGGGAGCTGTTTTTT.

This clonotype was observed a few times. This chain connects TRBV9 to TRBJ1-3; the D gene is possibly TRBD1 (5 bases). From germline, CDR1 is SGDLS and CDR2 YYNGEE. Between the trimmed V and J ends, which lost 2 bases and 3 bases, there was a span of 9 bases. The CDR3 consists of 14 residues. In DNA form, the CDR3 reads TGTGCCAGCAGCGTTGGGACCGTTGGAAACACCATATATTTT. Protein: CASSVGTVGNTIYF.

There are many counts of this clonotype. The rearrangement joins TRBV20-1 to TRBJ1-1; D call uncertain. CDR1 is DFQATT and CDR2 is SNEGSKA in the germline V gene (reference sequence). The CDR3 is made up of 13 amino acids. V gave up 4 bases and J gave up 1 base, with 10 bases separating them. The CDR3 loop reads CSAKDTENTEAFF. The DNA of the CDR3 is TGCAGTGCTAAAGACACCGAGAACACTGAAGCTTTCTTT.

This clonotype was seen ten or more times. The chain carries TRBV19 and TRBJ1-5, with no clear D. Germline CDR1 reads LNHDA; CDR2 reads SQIVND (reference sequence). The CDR3 is 12 residues long. Trimming removed 6 bases from V and 2 bases from J, with 5 bases in between. CDR3 residues: CASRIGNQPQHF. For the CDR3, the DNA is TGTGCCAGTAGAATTGGCAATCAGCCCCAGCATTTT.